The 23 T cell receptor beta chains below all came from one sample that was sequenced in a study of T cells expressing NK-cell markers (dated by TCRdb to 2018 to 2020). The library came from 5' RACE. TCRdb lists the instrument as Illumina HiSeq 2000. Based on TCRdb reprocessing of the reads, there is one entry per CDR3 protein sequence, and DNA is missing. This sample's listing comprises a few hundred thousand distinct CDR3 sequences. Approximately 1.4% of the sample rests with the top ten. The sample was blood T cells: a sorted CD56 or NKG2C T cell subset, CD4+ or CD8+ T cells, or bulk PBMC T cells (not recorded which). Receptor source: a woman between 50 and 59 years old in good health. Donor details come from another sample of the same person, matched by shared clones.

The V gene is TRBV27, the J gene TRBJ1-1. The CDR3 sequence is 15 residues long. The V gene's germline CDR1 is MNHEY and CDR2 SMNVEV (reference sequence). CDR3 protein: CASSLSVGSNTEAFF.

This sequence joins TRBV5-1 and TRBJ1-1. CDR1 and CDR2 from the germline V gene are SGHRS and YFSETQ. The CDR3 totals 15 residues. The CDR3 sequence: CASSLGASRNTEAFF.

The rearrangement joins TRBV10-3 to TRBJ2-3; the D call of TRBD1 rests on TCRdb alone, since no DNA is present to check it. There are 14 residues in the CDR3. In germline, CDR1 is ENHRY, CDR2 SYGVKD. The CDR3 sequence is CAITAGQTTDTQYF.

This sequence joins TRBV20-1 and TRBJ2-4; TCRdb lists TRBD1, though no DNA is available to test this call. The CDR3 is 15 amino acids. The V gene's germline CDR1 is DFQATT and CDR2 SNEGSKA (reference sequence). The CDR3 reads CSAKGPGTAKNIQYF.

The V gene is TRBV7-9, the J gene TRBJ1-2. Germline loops: CDR1 SEHNR, CDR2 FQNEAQ (reference sequence). The CDR3 loop spans 13 amino acids. CDR3: CASSYDGPYGYTF. The full variable domain, its missing parts supplied by reference TRBV7-9 and TRBJ1-2, is DTGVSQNPRHKITKRGQNVTFRCDPISEHNRLYWYRQTLGQGPEFLTYFQNEAQLEKSRLLSDRFSAERPKGSFSTLEIQRTEQGDSAMYLCASSYDGPYGYTFGSGTRLTVV.

This chain uses TRBV24-1 with TRBJ2-2; TCRdb indicates TRBD2, and absent DNA this call remains unverified. Germline V gene lookup returns CDR1 KGHDR and CDR2 SFDVKD. The CDR3 extends over 16 amino acids. The CDR3 protein is CATSHLRAGSTGELFF.

The chain employs TRBV10-3 and TRBJ2-5. Per germline, CDR1 ENHRY and CDR2 SYGVKD. The CDR3 spans 12 residues. CDR3 residues: CAISADQETQYF.

This chain uses TRBV6-5 with TRBJ1-3; the TRBD1 assignment by TCRdb is unverifiable without DNA. The CDR3 sequence is 17 residues long. Germline CDR1 MNHEY, CDR2 SVGAGI. CDR3 amino acids: CASSYSPIRGRGNTIYF.

The V and J genes are TRBV6-5 and TRBJ2-5; TCRdb gives TRBD1 as the D gene, but with no DNA this cannot be confirmed. The length of the CDR3 is 13 residues. Germline V gives CDR1 MNHEY, CDR2 SVGAGI. The CDR3 loop reads CASSWGAQETQYF.

The chain carries TRBV4-1 and TRBJ2-3; absent DNA, TCRdb's TRBD2 call cannot be checked. The V gene's germline CDR1 is MGHRA and CDR2 YSYEKL. The CDR3 has 17 amino acids. CDR3 sequence: CASSQVTLVGNTDTQYF.

V usage is TRBV11-3 and J usage is TRBJ2-7. This CDR3 is built from 12 residues. Germline CDR1 is SGHNT and CDR2 is YENEEA. The CDR3 protein is CASSFRSYEQYF.

The chain links TRBV5-4 to TRBJ1-2. CDR3 length: 13 residues. Germline CDR1 reads SGHNT; CDR2 reads YYREEE (reference sequence). CDR3 residues: CASSLDRMDGYTF.

The V call is TRBV7-8, the J call TRBJ2-7; the TRBD2 assignment by TCRdb is unverifiable without DNA. The CDR3 length is 14 residues. Germline V gene data show CDR1 as SGHVS and CDR2 as FQNEAQ. The CDR3 reads CASSFTRLSYEQYF.

The genes are TRBV5-1 and TRBJ2-7; lacking DNA, the TRBD1 call made by TCRdb goes unchecked. Germline assignment: CDR1 SGHRS and CDR2 YFSETQ. The CDR3 contains 14 residues. The CDR3 here is CASSLTREGEEQYF.

V and J are TRBV20-1 and TRBJ2-1. CDR3 length: 16 residues. Germline-derived CDR1 and CDR2 are DFQATT and SNEGSKA (reference sequence). Here the CDR3 reads CSAIPFGGSSYNEQFF.

This chain uses TRBV5-1 with TRBJ2-4; TCRdb picks TRBD2, but there is no DNA to check that call. CDR3 length: 19 amino acids. CDR1 and CDR2 from the germline V gene are SGHRS and YFSETQ. The CDR3 reads CASSSPQGGTVGAKNIQYF.

This rearrangement joins TRBV9 to TRBJ2-5; TCRdb's D gene call, TRBD2, goes unchecked for lack of DNA. The CDR3 is 12 residues long. From germline, CDR1 is SGDLS and CDR2 YYNGEE. This chain's CDR3 is CASSGPTGPSYF.

The rearrangement links TRBV4-2 to TRBJ2-2; TCRdb calls TRBD1, which cannot be checked without DNA. This CDR3 contains 15 residues. The germline CDR1 and CDR2 sequences are LGHNA and YNFKEQ. Here the CDR3 reads CASSQVFRGHGELFF.

This sequence joins TRBV29-1 and TRBJ2-7; TCRdb selects TRBD1, and the lack of DNA leaves this call unchecked. The CDR3 sequence is 14 residues long. Looked up from germline, CDR1 is SQVTM and CDR2 is ANQGSEA. The CDR3 reads CSVDLGQGFYEQYF.

The chain carries TRBV3-1 and TRBJ2-2. This CDR3 spans 14 amino acids. The V gene's germline CDR1 is LGHDT and CDR2 YNNKEL (reference sequence). This CDR3 reads CASSRNLNTGELFF. Variable domain in full (rest from reference TRBV3-1 and TRBJ2-2): DTAVSQTPKYLVTQMGNDKSIKCEQNLGHDTMYWYKQDSKKFLKIMFSYNNKELIINETVPNRFSPKSPDKAHLNLHINSLELGDSAVYFCASSRNLNTGELFFGEGSRLTVL.

The chain joins TRBV5-1 to TRBJ1-5. The CDR3 loop spans 15 amino acids. Germline V gives CDR1 SGHRS, CDR2 YFSETQ. The CDR3 region is CASSLAGTLNQPQHF. The variable domain in full, completed from reference TRBV5-1 and TRBJ1-5, reads KAGVTQTPRYLIKTRGQQVTLSCSPISGHRSVSWYQQTPGQGLQFLFEYFSETQRNKGNFPGRFSGRQFSNSRSEMNVSTLELGDSALYLCASSLAGTLNQPQHFGDGTRLSIL.

The chain uses TRBV7-3 and TRBJ2-1; as DNA is missing, the TRBD1 call by TCRdb cannot be tested. The CDR3 contains 15 residues. The germline CDR1 and CDR2 sequences are SGHTA and FQGTGA. Here the CDR3 reads CASSPRRDSYNEQFF.

The chain couples TRBV4-1 to TRBJ2-4; TCRdb's D call, TRBD1, is unchecked because there is no DNA. The CDR3 runs 16 residues. The germline V gene encodes CDR1 MGHRA and CDR2 YSYEKL. CDR3 loop: CASSQVPPRAKNIQYF.